One sample yielded the 17 T cell receptor beta chains listed below, sequenced in a study of T cell responses to AZD1222 COVID-19 vaccine. This table comes from immunoSEQ multiplex PCR, and its TCRdb copy is limited to in-frame clones, with some not included. The table lists 250,000 to 300,000 clones, 85% to 95% of them singletons. The sequencing used peripheral blood, collected 28 days after the second AZD1222 dose. These receptors were collected from an adult who received the AZD1222 COVID-19 vaccine.

This sequence joins TRBV10-1 and TRBJ2-2; a possible D gene is TRBD1 (5 bases). The CDR3 extends over 15 amino acids. Germline V lookup: CDR1 WNHNN, CDR2 SYGVQD (reference sequence). The V and J ends lost 11 bases and 7 bases respectively, with 23 bases between them. DNA for the CDR3: TGCGCCCTCGGCGGCGAGGCAGGGATAGGCGGGGAGCTGTTTTTT. It is translated as CALGGEAGIGGELFF.

The chain combines TRBV3-1 (or the pseudogene TRBV3-2) with TRBJ1-5; D perhaps matches TRBD1 (5 bases). The germline gives CDR1 LGHDT, CDR2 YNNKEL (reference sequence). The CDR3 totals 15 residues. V was cut by 4 bases and J by 7 bases, with 17 bases left in between. This CDR3 is CASSRGPMRGQPQHF. The CDR3 coding sequence is TGTGCCAGCAGCCGCGGACCGATGAGGGGCCAGCCCCAGCATTTT.

The chain links TRBV28 to TRBJ1-1; 9 bases align to TRBD1. The V gene's germline CDR1 is MDHEN and CDR2 SYDVKM. The CDR3 is 15 amino acids. V gave up 5 bases and J gave up 1 base; unmatched junction bases: 5. The CDR3 DNA follows: TGTGCCAGCAGTCCCTGGGACAGGGAGAACACTGAAGCTTTCTTT. The encoded protein is CASSPWDRENTEAFF.

The chain carries TRBV5-1 and TRBJ1-2, with TRBD1 matching over 8 bases. Trimming cost V 5 bases and J 5 bases; bases outside gene matches: 11. CDR1 and CDR2 (germline): SGHRS, YFSETQ. The CDR3 runs to 15 residues. The CDR3 region has the DNA TGCGCCAGCAGAACCTCACCGGGACAGGTTTATGGCTACACCTTC. Residues: CASRTSPGQVYGYTF.

The V gene is TRBV7-2, the J gene TRBJ2-7; the D gene is possibly TRBD2 (6 bases). Trimming shortened V by 5 bases and J by 4 bases, and 12 bases separated the two germline ends. Germline V lookup: CDR1 SGHTA, CDR2 FQGNSA. There are 13 residues in the CDR3. The CDR3 DNA reads as TGTGCCAGCAGCGTCATCGGGGGTTACGAGCAGTACTTC. It encodes CASSVIGGYEQYF.

The genes are TRBV3-1 (or the pseudogene TRBV3-2) and TRBJ2-2; D might be TRBD2 (5 bases). CDR1 is LGHDT, CDR2 YNNKEL, per germline (reference sequence). The CDR3 is 12 amino acids. The V and J ends lost 3 bases and 7 bases respectively, with 6 bases between them. The CDR3 nucleotides are TGTGCCAGCAGCCAGGCGGGCGGGGAGCTGTTTTTT. It codes for CASSQAGGELFF.

The chain employs TRBV2 and TRBJ1-5; a possible D gene is TRBD1 (6 bases). Germline CDR1 and CDR2: SNHLY and FYNNEI. Trimming cost V 4 bases and J 6 bases, with 13 bases left between them. CDR3 size: 14 residues. CDR3 loop: CASSVGQGSQPQHF. The CDR3 bases are TGTGCCAGCAGTGTCGGGCAGGGGAGTCAGCCCCAGCATTTT. The whole variable domain, remainder taken from reference TRBV2 and TRBJ1-5, is EPEVTQTPSHQVTQMGQEVILRCVPISNHLYFYWYRQILGQKVEFLVSFYNNEISEKSEIFDDQFSVERPDGSNFTLKIRSTKLEDSAMYFCASSVGQGSQPQHFGDGTRLSIL.

The chain couples TRBV7-2 to TRBJ1-3; D ambiguous. The germline gives CDR1 SGHTA, CDR2 FQGNSA. V was shortened by 5 bases and J by 0 bases, with 11 bases between the two germline ends. The CDR3 has 15 amino acids. Here the CDR3 DNA reads TGTGCCAGCAGCCCACAGCTCCTCTCTGGAAACACCATATATTTT. Its translation: CASSPQLLSGNTIYF.

DNA for the CDR3: TGTGCCAGCAGCTTAGGACTAGCGGGAGTGGCTGAGCAGTTCTTC. Translating it yields CASSLGLAGVAEQFF. This rearrangement joins TRBV11-1 to TRBJ2-1; 12 bases match TRBD2. The CDR3 runs to 15 residues. The V and J ends lost 1 base and 9 bases, in that order; junction bases with no gene match: 4. The germline V gene has CDR1 SGHAT and CDR2 FQDESV (reference sequence).

J is TRBJ2-4 and V is TRBV6-5; TRBD1 matches at 9 bases. CDR1 MNHEY and CDR2 SVGAGI come from the germline V gene. Trimming cost V 5 bases and J 1 base; bases outside gene matches: 3. CDR3 size: 15 residues. In nucleotides, the CDR3 is TGTGCCAGCAGTACACAGGGGGCCGCCAAAAACATTCAGTACTTC. Its protein is CASSTQGAAKNIQYF.

This rearrangement joins TRBV27 to TRBJ2-7, with 7 bases lining up with TRBD1. The V gene end was trimmed by 5 bases and the J gene end by 7 bases; junction bases not matched to a gene: 11. This CDR3 is built from 14 residues. Looked up from germline, CDR1 is MNHEY and CDR2 is SMNVEV (reference sequence). The CDR3 DNA is TGTGCCAGCAGTGCTTTGGGGACAGACCTAGAGCAGTACTTC. Translation gives CASSALGTDLEQYF.

J is TRBJ2-1 and V is TRBV7-8; D unclear. The length of the CDR3 is 17 residues. V was pared by 1 base and J by 0 bases, with 13 bases between. CDR1 is SGHVS, CDR2 FQNEAQ, per germline. CDR3 amino acids: CASSLDPGVSSYNEQFF. The DNA of the CDR3 is TGTGCCAGCAGCTTAGATCCCGGTGTCAGCTCCTACAATGAGCAGTTCTTC.

V and J are TRBV19 and TRBJ1-6; D not resolved. V was cut by 6 bases and J by 0 bases, with 6 bases left in between. The length of the CDR3 is 14 residues. CDR1 is LNHDA and CDR2 is SQIVND in the germline V gene (reference sequence). CDR3 in amino acids: CASSGSSYNSPLHF. In DNA form, the CDR3 reads TGTGCCAGTAGCGGCAGCTCCTATAATTCACCCCTCCACTTT.

This chain joins TRBV5-6 and TRBJ2-7, with 9 bases lining up with TRBD2. With V trimmed by 6 bases and J by 2 bases, 6 bases remained unmatched. This CDR3 has 14 residues. Germline CDR1 and CDR2: SGHDT and YYEEEE. CDR3: CASNVAGAPYEQYF. In DNA form, the CDR3 reads TGTGCCAGCAACGTAGCGGGAGCCCCCTACGAGCAGTACTTC.

The chain has TRBV7-2 and TRBJ2-1; D is perhaps TRBD1 (5 bases). The CDR3 has 16 residues. The germline V and J ends were trimmed by 5 bases and 4 bases, with 18 bases remaining between them. Per the germline V gene, CDR1 is SGHTA and CDR2 is FQGNSA. The CDR3 loop reads CASSPWKGSSYNEQFF. As DNA, the CDR3 is TGTGCCAGCAGCCCCTGGAAGGGGTCCTCGTACAATGAGCAGTTCTTC.

This clone has a handful of counts. One end of the junction fails to match germline, which may point to a read error. The V gene is TRBV20-1, the J gene TRBJ2-3, with a weak D call TRBD2 (6 bases). This CDR3 is 18 amino acids long. Germline CDR1 and CDR2: DFQATT and SNEGSKA (reference sequence). CDR3 sequence: CSASLLPGVGPRTDTHYF. In DNA, the CDR3 is TGCAGTGCTAGTTTACTACCGGGAGTAGGGCCTCGCACAGATACGCATTATTTT.

V is TRBV29-1 and J is TRBJ2-1, with TRBD2 identical over 7 bases. Trimming removed 7 bases from V and 2 bases from J; junction bases left unmatched: 5. CDR1 is SQVTM, CDR2 ANQGSEA, per germline. The CDR3 covers 13 residues. CDR3 nucleotide sequence: TGCAGCGGCCAGCGGGGAACCTACAATGAGCAGTTCTTC. The encoded protein is CSGQRGTYNEQFF.